These 26 T cell receptor beta chains were all obtained from the same sample, sequenced in a study of vaccination effects on CD4 cells after COVID-19. Their cognate antigens are unknown. Produced via immunoSEQ multiplex PCR; TCRdb's table is partial and in-frame only. This sample has around 30,000 clones, with roughly two thirds found just once. Around day 10 of culture, CD4+ T cells were separated out. This sample comprised CD4+ T cells from PBMCs cultured without peptide, obtained before COVID-19 vaccination. The receptor source for this set is a human donor who received a COVID-19 vaccine.

This clone has a handful of counts. The V and J genes are TRBV11-2 and TRBJ1-2, with no clear D. The CDR3 is 14 residues long. V was shortened by 6 bases and J by 4 bases, with 15 bases between the two germline ends. CDR1 and CDR2 (germline): SGHAT, FQNNGV. CDR3: CASRSLREGYGYTF. Written as DNA, the CDR3 is TGTGCCAGCAGATCCCTGAGGGAAGGCTATGGCTACACCTTC.

The rearrangement joins TRBV2 to TRBJ1-5; 11 nucleotides match TRBD1. After removal of 6 bases from V and 7 bases from J, the junction contained 5 bases not matched to a gene. Germline CDR1 and CDR2: SNHLY and FYNNEI. The CDR3 extends over 14 amino acids. CDR3 in DNA: TGTGCCAGCAGCGGGACAGGGGGAACGCAGCCCCAGCATTTT. Translating gives CASSGTGGTQPQHF.

This clone was observed a few times. DNA of the CDR3: TGTGCCAGCAGCCGAGGGGGGGAGTTAACAGATACGCAGTATTTT. Amino acid sequence: CASSRGGELTDTQYF. The chain links TRBV5-6 to TRBJ2-3, with D perhaps matching TRBD2 (7 bases). The V gene's germline CDR1 is SGHDT and CDR2 YYEEEE. This CDR3 is built from 15 residues. Trimming took off 4 bases at V and 3 bases at J, with 15 bases between the two ends.

The chain employs TRBV6-1 and TRBJ2-3, with D tentatively TRBD1 (5 bases). Germline V lookup: CDR1 MNHNS, CDR2 SASEGT. This CDR3 contains 17 residues. Deletions cut 1 base from V and 3 bases from J, with 17 bases between. The CDR3 bases are TGTGCCAGCAGTGAAGGGGTCGAGGCAGGGTGGACAGATACGCAGTATTTT. This translates into CASSEGVEAGWTDTQYF.

The chain uses TRBV7-2 and TRBJ1-6, with 7 bases lining up with TRBD1. The junction had 8 bases not matched to a gene; V was cut back by 2 bases and J by 7 bases. Germline CDR1 is SGHTA and CDR2 is FQGNSA. The CDR3 is made up of 16 amino acids. The CDR3 reads CASSLLQGMKNSPLHF. CDR3 nucleotides: TGTGCCAGCAGCTTATTACAGGGGATGAAGAATTCACCCCTCCACTTT.

The rearrangement uses TRBV5-1 and TRBJ2-1, with 10 bases that match TRBD1. Unmatched junction bases numbered 7, after V lost 2 bases and J lost 8 bases. This CDR3 is 15 amino acids long. Germline V gene lookup returns CDR1 SGHRS and CDR2 YFSETQ. The CDR3 region has the DNA TGCGCCAGCAGCTTCAGGGGACAGGGGTTCGATGAGCAGTTCTTC. Translating gives CASSFRGQGFDEQFF.

In this sample, this clone turned up a few times. J is TRBJ1-4 and V is TRBV9, with TRBD1 identical over 8 bases. This CDR3 region has 13 residues. Germline trimming cut 7 bases from V and 4 bases from J; bases unmatched to any gene: 3. Germline CDR1 is SGDLS and CDR2 is YYNGEE. CDR3 residues: CASGTGDNEKLFF. As DNA, the CDR3 is TGTGCCAGCGGGACAGGCGATAATGAAAAACTGTTTTTT.

In its sample, this clone was seen a few times. The chain combines TRBV18 with TRBJ1-2; D unclear. The CDR3 runs to 14 residues. V was shortened by 3 bases and J by 7 bases, with 15 bases between the two germline ends. Germline CDR1 KGHSH, CDR2 LQKENI. Here the CDR3 reads CASSPQHEISGYTF. The CDR3 DNA sequence: TGTGCCAGCTCACCCCAACATGAGATAAGTGGCTACACCTTC. Full variable domain (remainder filled in from reference TRBV18 and TRBJ1-2): NAGVMQNPRHLVRRRGQEARLRCSPMKGHSHVYWYRQLPEEGLKFMVYLQKENIIDESGMPKERFSAEFPKEGPSILRIQQVVRGDSAAYFCASSPQHEISGYTFGSGTRLTVV.

This clone was seen a few times. This sequence joins TRBV3-1 (or the pseudogene TRBV3-2) and TRBJ2-3; 9 nucleotides align to TRBD2. With 5 bases clipped from V and 0 bases from J, the junction kept 3 bases outside the gene matches. CDR1 and CDR2 from the germline V gene are LGHDT and YNNKEL (reference sequence). The CDR3 runs to 15 residues. The CDR3 region is CASSSSGGSTDTQYF. CDR3 DNA sequence: TGTGCCAGCAGCAGTAGCGGGGGTAGCACAGATACGCAGTATTTT.

The chain carries TRBV18 and TRBJ2-7; possibly TRBD2 for D (5 bases). Germline CDR1 KGHSH, CDR2 LQKENI. The V and J ends lost 4 bases and 2 bases respectively, with 12 bases between them. The CDR3 runs 14 residues. The DNA for the CDR3 is TGTGCCAGCTCACTCCCGGGGAAACCCTACGAGCAGTACTTC. It yields the protein CASSLPGKPYEQYF.

V gene TRBV2 combines with J gene TRBJ2-1, with D unresolved. The V gene lost 3 bases and the J gene lost 6 bases, with 3 bases spanning the gap. Germline assignment: CDR1 SNHLY and CDR2 FYNNEI. CDR3 length: 11 residues. CDR3: CASSERNEQFF. The CDR3 nucleotides read TGTGCCAGCAGTGAGCGCAATGAGCAGTTCTTC.

The rearrangement uses TRBV7-8 and TRBJ2-1; D call uncertain. Germline V gene data show CDR1 as SGHVS and CDR2 as FQNEAQ. V was clipped by 1 base and J by 6 bases, with 10 bases between them. The CDR3 extends over 14 amino acids. Here the CDR3 reads CASSLGASANEQFF. DNA for the CDR3: TGTGCCAGCAGCTTAGGTGCCTCTGCCAATGAGCAGTTCTTC.

V usage is TRBV19 and J usage is TRBJ1-5, with 7 bases fitting TRBD1. The germline gives CDR1 LNHDA, CDR2 SQIVND (reference sequence). The CDR3 totals 18 residues. Losses at the gene ends were 5 bases for V and 4 bases for J; bases not matched to a gene: 17. DNA for the CDR3: TGTGCCAGTAGTTGGGAGGACAGGTCTTCGGAGGGGAATCAGCCCCAGCATTTT. Amino acid sequence: CASSWEDRSSEGNQPQHF.

The gene calls are TRBV4-1 and TRBJ2-1; TRBD2 agrees at 10 bases. The CDR3 has 18 residues. V lost 2 bases, J lost 7 bases, and 14 bases stayed unmatched. Looked up from germline, CDR1 is MGHRA and CDR2 is YSYEKL. The CDR3 region is CASSQTPYGLAGANEQFF. DNA of the CDR3: TGCGCCAGCAGCCAAACACCCTACGGGCTAGCGGGAGCTAATGAGCAGTTCTTC.

This rearrangement joins TRBV11-3 to TRBJ2-1; 11 nucleotides align to TRBD1. The CDR3 has 19 residues. V shed 5 bases, J shed 1 base, and the junction held 13 bases outside the gene matches. Germline loops: CDR1 SGHNT, CDR2 YENEEA. The CDR3 region has the DNA TGTGCCAGCAGCAATAATCCCCGGGACAGGGGGAGATCCTACAATGAGCAGTTCTTC. It is translated as CASSNNPRDRGRSYNEQFF.

As DNA, the CDR3 is TGTGCCAGCAGCGACCGGGACAGGGTCACCGGGGAGCTGTTTTTT. Protein product: CASSDRDRVTGELFF. The chain combines TRBV6-2 or TRBV6-3 with TRBJ2-2, with TRBD1 matching 9 bases. The germline CDR1 and CDR2 sequences are MNHEY and SVGEGT. The CDR3 is 15 amino acids. V lost 6 bases and J lost 4; bases outside the gene matches: 6.

The genes are TRBV11-2 and TRBJ2-7; D uncertain. CDR1 and CDR2 (germline): SGHAT, FQNNGV. Trimming pared 2 bases from V and 0 bases from J, leaving 11 bases between. This CDR3 region has 15 residues. Here the CDR3 DNA reads TGTGCCAGCAGCTTATCTTCGCTTTCCTCCTACGAGCAGTACTTC. Its translation is CASSLSSLSSYEQYF.

Concerning this clone: Relative to the germline gene, one junction end is altered; a read error may explain this. This chain connects TRBV10-2 to TRBJ2-7, with D tentatively TRBD1 or TRBD2 (6 bases each). The CDR3 contains 14 residues. The germline V gene encodes CDR1 WSHSY and CDR2 SAAADI. The CDR3 protein is CASNEGGSFYEQYF. The CDR3 DNA reads as TGCGCCAGCAATGAGGGGGGCTCCTTCTACGAGCAGTACTTC.

The V gene is TRBV6-5, the J gene TRBJ2-7; 7 bases are shared with TRBD1. The junction had 14 bases not matched to a gene; V was cut back by 8 bases and J by 4 bases. CDR3 length: 15 residues. Germline CDR1 MNHEY, CDR2 SVGAGI. CDR3 coding DNA: TGTGCCAGCGATCGGCGGCCAGGGGGAGCTTACGAGCAGTACTTC. The encoded protein is CASDRRPGGAYEQYF.

V is TRBV5-1 and J is TRBJ2-6; D perhaps matches TRBD2 (7 bases). This CDR3 contains 17 residues. The germline V gene encodes CDR1 SGHRS and CDR2 YFSETQ. Trimming left V 3 bases short and J 4 bases short, with 17 bases between. The CDR3 here is CASSSGEGGAGANVLTF. Written as DNA, the CDR3 is TGCGCCAGCAGCTCCGGGGAGGGGGGGGCCGGGGCCAACGTCCTGACTTTC.

This clone has only a few counts. The chain recombines TRBV2 with TRBJ2-2; possible D gene TRBD2, 5 bases. V gave up 7 bases and J gave up 0 bases, with 12 bases separating them. CDR3 size: 15 residues. Germline assignment: CDR1 SNHLY and CDR2 FYNNEI. The DNA for the CDR3 is TGTGCCAGCACCCCTGACGGGGCGAACACCGGGGAGCTGTTTTTT. It yields the protein CASTPDGANTGELFF.

The chain uses TRBV5-1 and TRBJ1-3; unclear D gene. V lost 7 bases, J lost 0 bases, and 11 bases lay in between. The CDR3 sequence is 14 residues long. Looked up from germline, CDR1 is SGHRS and CDR2 is YFSETQ. This chain's CDR3 is CASASTASGNTIYF. The CDR3 DNA reads as TGCGCCAGCGCGAGCACGGCCTCTGGAAACACCATATATTTT. The full variable domain, with the rest looked up from reference TRBV5-1 and TRBJ1-3, is KAGVTQTPRYLIKTRGQQVTLSCSPISGHRSVSWYQQTPGQGLQFLFEYFSETQRNKGNFPGRFSGRQFSNSRSEMNVSTLELGDSALYLCASASTASGNTIYFGEGSWLTVV.

The chain employs TRBV4-2 and TRBJ2-7; 9 nucleotides agree with TRBD2. CDR3 size: 17 residues. J lost 0 bases, V lost 0 bases, and 6 bases had no gene match. Germline CDR1 is LGHNA and CDR2 is YNFKEQ. The CDR3 DNA reads as TGTGCCAGCAGCCAAGAGAGAGGCGGGGGGGACTCCTACGAGCAGTACTTC. Amino acids: CASSQERGGGDSYEQYF.

The J gene is TRBJ2-3, the V gene TRBV3-1 (or the pseudogene TRBV3-2), with 10 positions matching TRBD1. The CDR3 contains 16 residues. J was trimmed by 2 bases and V by 7 bases; bases with no gene match: 9. Germline V CDR1 and CDR2: LGHDT, YNNKEL (reference sequence). This chain's CDR3 is CASTTGTGDITDTQYF. DNA of the CDR3: TGTGCCAGCACCACCGGGACAGGGGACATCACAGATACGCAGTATTTT.

This rearrangement joins TRBV30 to TRBJ1-5, with D hard to call. V was clipped by 3 bases and J by 9 bases, with 18 bases between them. The germline V gene has CDR1 GTSNPN and CDR2 SVGIG (reference sequence). This CDR3 has 14 residues. The CDR3: CAWSPRTAWGPQHF. DNA for the CDR3: TGTGCCTGGAGCCCACGGACGGCATGGGGGCCCCAGCATTTT.

The CDR3 nucleotides are TGCGCCAGCAGCCAAGAGGCTGAGAGCTCCTACGAGCAGTACTTC. This codes for CASSQEAESSYEQYF. This rearrangement joins TRBV5-1 to TRBJ2-7; no definite D call. Germline CDR1 SGHRS, CDR2 YFSETQ. V was pared by 4 bases and J by 0 bases, with 14 bases between. The CDR3 has 15 amino acids.